The source of this TCR beta chain is a study of blood T cell repertoires in COVID-19. Only in-frame clones appear in the TCRdb table, and some are missing; sequencing was by immunoSEQ multiplex PCR. Of 380,000 or so clones listed, 85% to 90% are singletons. V lost 0 bases, J lost 2 bases, and 8 bases lay in between. Germline V gene sequence: CDR1 ENHRY, CDR2 SYGVKD. The CDR3 runs 15 residues. Sequencing was carried out using PBMCs or T cells enriched from blood (not recorded which). The chain couples TRBV10-3 to TRBJ1-5, with TRBD1 as a possible D gene (5 bases). The TCR comes from a woman aged 25 to 45 with acute COVID-19. CDR3 coding DNA: TGTGCCATCAGTGAGTCAGACAGAGGCAATCAGCCCCAGCATTTT. Its protein product is CAISESDRGNQPQHF.